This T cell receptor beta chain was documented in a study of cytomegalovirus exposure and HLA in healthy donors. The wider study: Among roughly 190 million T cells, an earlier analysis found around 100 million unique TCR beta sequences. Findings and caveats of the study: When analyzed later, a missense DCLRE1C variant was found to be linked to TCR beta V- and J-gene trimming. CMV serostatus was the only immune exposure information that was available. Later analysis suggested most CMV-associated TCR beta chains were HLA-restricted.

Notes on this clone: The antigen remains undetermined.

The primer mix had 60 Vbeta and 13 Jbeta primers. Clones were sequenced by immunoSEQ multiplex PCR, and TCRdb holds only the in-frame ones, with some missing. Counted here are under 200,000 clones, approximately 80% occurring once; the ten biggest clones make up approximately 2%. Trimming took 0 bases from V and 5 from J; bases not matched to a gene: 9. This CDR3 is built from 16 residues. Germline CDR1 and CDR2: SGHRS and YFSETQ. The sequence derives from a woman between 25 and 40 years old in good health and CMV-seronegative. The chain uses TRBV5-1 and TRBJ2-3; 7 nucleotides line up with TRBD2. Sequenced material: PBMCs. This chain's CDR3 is CASSLVGRGTGDTQYF. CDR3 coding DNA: TGCGCCAGCAGCTTGGTAGGGCGGGGGACGGGAGATACGCAGTATTTT.